The T cell receptor beta chain described here comes from a study of cytomegalovirus exposure and HLA in healthy donors. Across the study: Within an early data release were about 85 million unique TCRs drawn from HLA-typed donors.

Study outcomes and limitations: In the analysis, some V segments, TRBV6-2 and TRBV6-3 included, were excluded as indistinguishable. About 87% or about 30% of the time was how often most TCR beta V segments were productive, according to an earlier analysis. It was reportedly the case that the classifier diagnosed cytomegalovirus status with high specificity and sensitivity.

The CDR3 runs 15 residues. Note on this clone: As yet, its antigen is unknown.

It was with 60 Vbeta and 13 Jbeta primers that the PCR ran. Data came from immunoSEQ multiplex PCR; TCRdb stores just in-frame clones and leaves some out. Of approximately 220,000 clones listed, roughly 80% are singletons. The sample consisted of PBMCs. The J gene is TRBJ2-3, the V gene TRBV21-1; the table calls TRBD2, which could not be checked here. TRBV21-1 is a recognized pseudogene. This receptor was obtained from a man aged 30 to 45 in good health and CMV-seronegative. CDR3: CARTSGGTNVGTQYF. The CDR3 DNA reads as TGTGCCAGGACTAGCGGGGGCACAAATGTCGGTACGCAGTATTTT.